The sequence of this T cell receptor beta chain was determined in a study of T-cell memory formation after mild COVID-19. Notes on this clonotype: Its antigen is as yet unknown.

V shed 3 bases and J shed 6 bases, with 24 bases lying between them. Per the germline V gene, CDR1 is SGHRS and CDR2 is YFSETQ. CDR3 length equals 17 residues. Study-level results: Clones from the second wave (peaking day 37) had unconfirmed SARS-CoV-2 specificity. A second wave expanding day 15 to 37 was CD4+-biased; contracting clones were balanced.

TCRdb redid the calling of the 5' RACE reads with MiXCR, one entry per CDR3 protein. The sample lists 250,000 to 350,000 distinct CDR3 sequences, 15% to 20% occurring once. The material sequenced was PBMCs or a T cell subset sorted from them (not recorded which). This TCR was recovered from a man aged 18 to 29 who had mild COVID-19 (a few samples of this study predate the infection). Cell type and time point are not known. This chain uses TRBV5-1 with TRBJ1-2; a weak D match, TRBD1 (6 bases). The chain's CDR3 is CASSSEILQGHGDGYTF. CDR3 DNA: TGCGCCAGCAGCTCGGAAATACTACAGGGTCATGGGGATGGCTACACCTTC. The variable domain in full, with the rest retrieved from reference TRBV5-1 and TRBJ1-2, is KAGVTQTPRYLIKTRGQQVTLSCSPISGHRSVSWYQQTPGQGLQFLFEYFSETQRNKGNFPGRFSGRQFSNSRSEMNVSTLELGDSALYLCASSSEILQGHGDGYTFGSGTRLTVV.